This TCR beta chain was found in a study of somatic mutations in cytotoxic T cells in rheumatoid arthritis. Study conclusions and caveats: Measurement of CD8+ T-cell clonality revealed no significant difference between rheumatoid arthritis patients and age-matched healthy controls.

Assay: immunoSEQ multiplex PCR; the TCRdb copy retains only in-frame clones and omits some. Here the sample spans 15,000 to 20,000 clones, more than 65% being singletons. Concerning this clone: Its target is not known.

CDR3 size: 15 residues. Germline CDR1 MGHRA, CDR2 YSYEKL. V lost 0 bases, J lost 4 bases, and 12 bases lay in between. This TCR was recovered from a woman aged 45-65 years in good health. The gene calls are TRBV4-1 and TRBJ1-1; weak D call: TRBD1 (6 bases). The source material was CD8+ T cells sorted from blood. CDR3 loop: CASSQDMGAGTEAFF. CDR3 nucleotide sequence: TGCGCCAGCAGCCAAGATATGGGGGCGGGCACTGAAGCTTTCTTT.